Shown below are 23 T cell receptor beta chains from a single sample sequenced in a study of vaccination effects on CD4 cells after COVID-19. A 10-day culture period preceded the isolation of CD4+ T cells. All participants had two doses of either the BNT162b2 or mRNA-1273 vaccine. Assay used: immunoSEQ multiplex PCR; TCRdb lists only in-frame clones, some missing. The sample shows some 66,000 clones, under 80% of them seen only once. Their target antigens are unknown. The sequences come from CD4+ T cells from PBMCs cultured without peptide, collected after COVID-19 vaccination. These receptor sequences come from a human donor who received a COVID-19 vaccine.

This clone counts as medium-sized (0.01 to 0.1%). The V and J genes are TRBV5-1 and TRBJ1-1, with TRBD1 identical over 8 bases. V shed 4 bases, J shed 5 bases, and the junction held 7 bases outside the gene matches. This CDR3 comprises 14 residues. From germline, CDR1 is SGHRS and CDR2 YFSETQ. The CDR3 coding sequence is TGCGCCAGCAGCCCAGGGGGCGCGGAGACTGAAGCTTTCTTT. Its protein product is CASSPGGAETEAFF.

The genes are TRBV7-2 and TRBJ1-6; D is undetermined. Germline lookup yields CDR1 SGHTA and CDR2 FQGNSA. This CDR3 has 15 amino acids. The V end was cut by 5 bases, the J end by 5 bases, with 13 bases between. The DNA for the CDR3 is TGTGCCAGCAGCCCTAAGGGTAACGATAATTCACCCCTCCACTTT. It translates to CASSPKGNDNSPLHF.

The rearrangement links TRBV27 to TRBJ1-2; the D gene is possibly TRBD1 (5 bases). This CDR3 is built from 14 residues. Germline CDR1 and CDR2: MNHEY and SMNVEV (reference sequence). V lost 5 bases, J lost 4 bases, and 14 bases lay in between. This chain's CDR3 is CASSPRGRIYGYTF. Written as DNA, the CDR3 is TGTGCCAGCAGTCCCCGGGGCCGGATCTATGGCTACACCTTC.

V and J are TRBV9 and TRBJ2-3, with 10 positions matching TRBD2. CDR1 is SGDLS and CDR2 is YYNGEE in the germline V gene. With V trimmed by 0 bases and J by 5 bases, 12 bases remained unmatched. CDR3 length: 18 residues. In DNA form, the CDR3 reads TGTGCCAGCAGCGTAGTTGAGAAGACTAGCGGGCCGCTAGATACGCAGTATTTT. Translated, it gives CASSVVEKTSGPLDTQYF. The entire variable domain, with the rest obtained from reference TRBV9 and TRBJ2-3, is as follows: DSGVTQTPKHLITATGQRVTLRCSPRSGDLSVYWYQQSLDQGLQFLIQYYNGEERAKGNILERFSAQQFPDLHSELNLSSLELGDSALYFCASSVVEKTSGPLDTQYFGPGTRLTVL.

This chain uses TRBV2 with TRBJ2-3; 8 bases match TRBD1. The CDR3 extends over 14 amino acids. V shed 3 bases, J shed 4 bases, and the junction held 3 bases outside the gene matches. Germline CDR1 reads SNHLY; CDR2 reads FYNNEI. CDR3 nucleotide sequence: TGTGCCAGCAGTGAGGCAGGGGGCGCAGATACGCAGTATTTT. Translating it yields CASSEAGGADTQYF.

The table lists this clone with a few counts. This chain's CDR3 is CSVQEGLNTEAFF. The CDR3 nucleotides read TGCAGCGTTCAGGAGGGGTTGAACACTGAAGCTTTCTTT. This rearrangement joins TRBV29-1 to TRBJ1-1; D perhaps matches TRBD1 (5 bases). In germline, CDR1 is SQVTM, CDR2 ANQGSEA. The CDR3 totals 13 residues. The germline V and J ends were trimmed by 5 bases and 0 bases, with 10 bases remaining between them.

This clone was recorded a few times. V and J are TRBV19 and TRBJ1-1, with 7 bases fitting TRBD1. The CDR3 totals 15 residues. V lost 6 bases to trimming and J lost 5 bases; unmatched junction nucleotides: 12. The germline CDR1 and CDR2 sequences are LNHDA and SQIVND (reference sequence). CDR3 sequence: CASREATGVRTEAFF. The DNA of the CDR3 is TGTGCCAGTAGAGAAGCCACAGGGGTGAGAACTGAAGCTTTCTTT.

This sequence joins TRBV6-1 and TRBJ2-3, with D perhaps assigned TRBD1 or TRBD2 (5 bases each). Germline CDR1 and CDR2: MNHNS and SASEGT. V lost 0 bases to trimming and J lost 2 bases, with 12 bases between them. This CDR3 spans 16 amino acids. CDR3 bases: TGTGCCAGCAGTGAAGCTTATGGGGGATTCACAGATACGCAGTATTTT. It yields the protein CASSEAYGGFTDTQYF.

This clone showed up just a few times. The chain carries TRBV2 and TRBJ1-5, with 8 bases matching TRBD1. The CDR3 totals 14 residues. Looked up from germline, CDR1 is SNHLY and CDR2 is FYNNEI. The V gene end was trimmed by 7 bases and the J gene end by 2 bases; junction bases not matched to a gene: 4. This CDR3 reads CASMDRVGNQPQHF. DNA for the CDR3: TGTGCCAGCATGGACAGGGTGGGCAATCAGCCCCAGCATTTT.

This clone was detected once. CDR3 protein: CASSRDGTGWETQYF. The CDR3 nucleotides read TGTGCCAGCAGCCGTGACGGGACAGGGTGGGAGACCCAGTACTTC. The rearrangement links TRBV6-5 to TRBJ2-5; 9 bases agree with TRBD1. V was pared by 6 bases and J by 5 bases, with 10 bases of the junction left unmatched. Germline lookup yields CDR1 MNHEY and CDR2 SVGAGI. The CDR3 is 15 amino acids.

The table lists this clone with a few counts. This chain links TRBV18 with TRBJ2-7; D gene ambiguous. CDR1 and CDR2 from the germline V gene are KGHSH and LQKENI. CDR3 length equals 14 residues. V was trimmed by 3 bases and J by 3 bases, leaving 12 bases between them. CDR3 sequence (DNA): TGTGCCAGCTCACCCGATAATGGGAACTACGAGCAGTACGTC. This translates into CASSPDNGNYEQYV.

The chain carries TRBV4-3 and TRBJ1-6; no reliable D call. This CDR3 region has 14 residues. The V gene's germline CDR1 is LGHNA and CDR2 YSLEER. V was clipped by 0 bases and J by 8 bases, with 8 bases between them. CDR3 loop: CASSQDGVYSPLHF. As DNA, the CDR3 is TGCGCCAGCAGCCAAGATGGGGTTTATTCACCCCTCCACTTT.

This chain joins TRBV28 and TRBJ1-2, with 7 bases identical to TRBD1. Germline V lookup: CDR1 MDHEN, CDR2 SYDVKM. The CDR3 loop spans 13 amino acids. Trimming at V came to 5 bases and at J to 4 bases, leaving 4 bases not matched to a gene. The CDR3 nucleotides read TGTGCCAGCAGTCGACAGGGAAGCTATGGCTACACCTTC. Translating it yields CASSRQGSYGYTF.

This clone was counted between two and nine times. V and J are TRBV2 and TRBJ1-5, with 7 nucleotides matching TRBD1. V was pared by 8 bases and J by 4 bases, with 11 bases of the junction left unmatched. In germline, CDR1 is SNHLY, CDR2 FYNNEI. The CDR3 is made up of 15 amino acids. CDR3 in amino acids: CASSIAAGGNQPQHF. Here the CDR3 DNA reads TGTGCCAGCTCCATAGCGGCAGGGGGGAATCAGCCCCAGCATTTT.

This clone has a handful of counts. Written as DNA, the CDR3 is TGTGCCAGCAGGGACAGGGATGTTCATGGCTACACCTTC. It yields the protein CASRDRDVHGYTF. The rearrangement links TRBV6-5 to TRBJ1-2; the match to TRBD1 covers 8 bases. CDR1 is MNHEY, CDR2 SVGAGI, per germline. With 6 bases clipped from V and 6 bases from J, the junction kept 6 bases outside the gene matches. The CDR3 consists of 13 residues.

The chain couples TRBV24-1 to TRBJ2-1, with 9 bases matching TRBD1. The CDR3 spans 16 residues. V trimming: 0 bases; J trimming: 8 bases; junction bases outside the gene matches: 7. CDR1 and CDR2 (germline): KGHDR, SFDVKD. The CDR3 sequence is CATSDLSGDRADEQFF. The CDR3 nucleotides are TGTGCCACCAGTGATTTGTCGGGGGACAGGGCGGATGAGCAGTTCTTC.

The J gene is TRBJ2-7, the V gene TRBV28, with TRBD2 as a possible D gene (5 bases). The germline V and J ends were trimmed by 7 bases and 0 bases, with 13 bases remaining between them. The germline CDR1 and CDR2 sequences are MDHEN and SYDVKM. This CDR3 region has 14 residues. CDR3 sequence reads: CASTDWPSSYEQYV. In DNA, the CDR3 is TGTGCCAGCACGGACTGGCCGAGCTCCTACGAGCAGTACGTC.

This clone has a handful of counts. The chain joins TRBV11-3 to TRBJ1-6; 8 positions match TRBD1. Germline V gives CDR1 SGHNT, CDR2 YENEEA. V was pared by 0 bases and J by 9 bases, with 4 bases of the junction left unmatched. This CDR3 has 15 residues. CDR3 region: CASSLEDREASPLHF. In nucleotides, the CDR3 is TGTGCCAGCAGCTTAGAGGACAGGGAAGCTTCACCCCTCCACTTT. The whole variable domain, filled in from reference TRBV11-3 and TRBJ1-6, reads EAGVVQSPRYKIIEKKQPVAFWCNPISGHNTLYWYLQNLGQGPELLIRYENEEAVDDSQLPKDRFSAERLKGVDSTLKIQPAELGDSAVYLCASSLEDREASPLHFGNGTRLTVT.

J is TRBJ1-4 and V is TRBV5-1, with 8 positions matching TRBD1. The CDR3 is 15 amino acids. V dropped 4 bases and J dropped 4; count of bases not matched to a gene: 6. From germline, CDR1 is SGHRS and CDR2 YFSETQ. The CDR3 DNA reads TGCGCCAGCAGCCCCCAGGGGGCGGTTAATGAAAAACTGTTTTTT. Translated: CASSPQGAVNEKLFF.

This clone has more than one count but fewer than ten. This chain links TRBV18 with TRBJ1-6; no firm D call. Per germline, CDR1 KGHSH and CDR2 LQKENI. The CDR3 length is 15 residues. Trimming removed 1 base at V and 4 bases at J, with 8 bases between. This CDR3 reads CASSPQENYNSPLHF. CDR3 nucleotide sequence: TGTGCCAGCTCACCACAAGAGAATTATAATTCACCCCTCCACTTT.

In this sample, this clone turned up once. V and J are TRBV4-1 and TRBJ2-1; tentatively, D is TRBD1 (6 bases). Germline V gene lookup returns CDR1 MGHRA and CDR2 YSYEKL. The CDR3 extends over 15 amino acids. V dropped 0 bases and J dropped 7 bases, with 13 bases sitting between them. The CDR3 DNA reads as TGCGCCAGCAGCCAAGAAGGACAGCGATCAAATGAGCAGTTCTTC. Translating gives CASSQEGQRSNEQFF.

This clone was recorded only once. The V call is TRBV6-5, the J call TRBJ1-5; D is unresolved. CDR1 is MNHEY and CDR2 is SVGAGI in the germline V gene. V lost 2 bases and J 4 bases, leaving 6 bases between the germline ends. This CDR3 is built from 13 residues. The CDR3 DNA follows: TGTGCCAGCAGTTACCTACAGAATCAGCCCCAGCATTTT. As protein: CASSYLQNQPQHF.

In its sample, this clone was seen a few times. J is TRBJ2-3 and V is TRBV25-1, with D uncertain. Germline CDR1 and CDR2: MGHDK and SYGVNS. There are 12 residues in the CDR3. Between the trimmed V and J ends, which lost 2 bases and 2 bases, there was a span of 2 bases. The chain's CDR3 is CASSETTDTQYF. The CDR3 nucleotides are TGTGCCAGCAGTGAAACCACAGATACGCAGTATTTT.